Listed here are 14 T cell receptor beta chains from one sample, sequenced in a study of OX40 agonist ivuxolimab in advanced cancers. Repertoires were generated with immunoSEQ multiplex PCR, while TCRdb's copy carries only in-frame clones and drops some. The data contain 65,000 to 80,000 clones, around 80% of them singletons. Source: CD4+ or CD8+ T cells sorted from blood, taken in a trial of the OX40 agonist ivuxolimab. The source is an adult with an advanced solid tumor such as melanoma, head and neck, liver or kidney cancer.

The chain employs TRBV18 and TRBJ2-1; no clear D gene. There are 15 residues in the CDR3. Germline V gene data show CDR1 as KGHSH and CDR2 as LQKENI. V lost 5 bases and J lost 0, with 11 bases in between. This CDR3 is CASSTRSSSYNEQFF. CDR3 in DNA: TGTGCCAGCTCAACCCGATCGAGCTCCTACAATGAGCAGTTCTTC.

This clone was detected a few times. The chain uses TRBV30 and TRBJ1-5; D unclear. The V and J ends lost 1 base and 0 bases respectively, with 7 bases between them. CDR1 GTSNPN and CDR2 SVGIG come from the germline V gene (reference sequence). This CDR3 comprises 14 residues. In DNA form, the CDR3 reads TGTGCCTGGAGTGCAGGAACTAGCAATCAGCCCCAGCATTTT. It specifies CAWSAGTSNQPQHF. The variable domain in full, with the rest retrieved from reference TRBV30 and TRBJ1-5, is SQTIHQWPATLVQPVGSPLSLECTVEGTSNPNLYWYRQAAGRGLQLLFYSVGIGQISSEVPQNLSASRPQDRQFILSSKKLLLSDSGFYLCAWSAGTSNQPQHFGDGTRLSIL.

The chain links TRBV27 to TRBJ2-7; 9 nucleotides align to TRBD1. Germline V CDR1 and CDR2: MNHEY, SMNVEV (reference sequence). The trim removed 6 bases at V and 4 bases at J, leaving 10 bases unmatched. The CDR3 contains 15 residues. The CDR3 DNA sequence: TGTGCCAGCAGCCCGGTAGGACAGGGGAATTACGAGCAGTACTTC. Translated: CASSPVGQGNYEQYF.

This chain uses TRBV25-1 with TRBJ1-1; D is undetermined. The V end lost 4 bases, the J end lost 1 base, and 7 bases lay between the germline ends. The CDR3 totals 13 residues. CDR1 is MGHDK and CDR2 is SYGVNS in the germline V gene. CDR3 residues: CASSVGQNTEAFF. Here the CDR3 DNA reads TGTGCCAGCAGTGTAGGGCAGAACACTGAAGCTTTCTTT.

The gene calls are TRBV27 and TRBJ1-6, with 7 positions matching TRBD1. From germline, CDR1 is MNHEY and CDR2 SMNVEV (reference sequence). Trimming at V came to 4 bases and at J to 6 bases, leaving 6 bases not matched to a gene. There are 15 residues in the CDR3. The CDR3 nucleotides read TGTGCCAGCAGTTACAAGGGACAGTCTAATTCACCCCTCCACTTT. Its protein product is CASSYKGQSNSPLHF.

This chain joins TRBV5-4 and TRBJ1-3; D unresolved. The V and J ends lost 2 bases and 1 base respectively, with 7 bases between them. Germline lookup yields CDR1 SGHNT and CDR2 YYREEE (reference sequence). The CDR3 is made up of 14 amino acids. The CDR3 loop is CASSFWGSGNTIYF. The CDR3 nucleotides read TGTGCCAGCAGCTTCTGGGGATCTGGAAACACCATATATTTT.

In the case of this clone: The sample carries other DNA sequences with the same CDR3. The chain links TRBV15 to TRBJ1-5; TRBD1 might be the D (5 bases). V shed 5 bases and J shed 4 bases, with 6 bases lying between them. The CDR3 runs 12 residues. Germline-derived CDR1 and CDR2 are LNHNV and YYDKDF (reference sequence). CDR3 nucleotides: TGTGCCACCAGCCGGGGGAATCAGCCCCAGCATTTT. Amino acids: CATSRGNQPQHF.

The genes are TRBV30 and TRBJ2-7; D is perhaps TRBD2 (6 bases). The CDR3 contains 16 residues. Germline CDR1 and CDR2: GTSNPN and SVGIG (reference sequence). Between the trimmed V and J ends, which lost 3 bases and 3 bases, there was a span of 21 bases. The CDR3 region is CAWRPPPGTPNYEQYF. CDR3 bases: TGTGCCTGGAGACCCCCTCCCGGGACTCCCAACTACGAGCAGTACTTC.

This chain connects TRBV7-9 to TRBJ2-3; D unresolved. V lost 4 bases, J lost 0 bases, and 5 bases lay in between. CDR1 and CDR2 (germline): SEHNR, FQNEAQ (reference sequence). The CDR3 consists of 13 residues. The CDR3 DNA sequence: TGTGCCAGCAGCTCCGCTAGCACAGATACGCAGTATTTT. Encoded protein: CASSSASTDTQYF. Full variable domain (rest looked up from reference TRBV7-9 and TRBJ2-3): DTGVSQNPRHKITKRGQNVTFRCDPISEHNRLYWYRQTLGQGPEFLTYFQNEAQLEKSRLLSDRFSAERPKGSFSTLEIQRTEQGDSAMYLCASSSASTDTQYFGPGTRLTVL.

The chain recombines TRBV5-5 with TRBJ2-6; D perhaps matches TRBD1 (6 bases). CDR1 SGHKS and CDR2 YYEKEE come from the germline V gene (reference sequence). V lost 0 bases and J lost 2, with 15 bases in between. CDR3 length equals 18 residues. The CDR3 sequence is CASSLAFRGETGANVLTF. As DNA, the CDR3 is TGTGCCAGCAGCTTGGCCTTCAGGGGCGAAACTGGGGCCAACGTCCTGACTTTC.

The chain combines TRBV28 with TRBJ2-1; 7 nucleotides align to TRBD2. Looked up from germline, CDR1 is MDHEN and CDR2 is SYDVKM. Trimming took 3 bases from V and 5 from J; bases not matched to a gene: 4. CDR3 length: 14 residues. CDR3 nucleotide sequence: TGTGCCAGCAGTTTCGGGCGGGAGCACAATGAGCAGTTCTTC. This encodes CASSFGREHNEQFF.

The CDR3 bases are TGTGCCAGCATTAAAGATCACGCCGGGGAAGCTTTCTTT. This gives the protein CASIKDHAGEAFF. The chain has TRBV2 and TRBJ1-1; D remains unclear. The V gene lost 7 bases and the J gene lost 8 bases, with 17 bases spanning the gap. The CDR3 runs 13 residues. The germline V gene encodes CDR1 SNHLY and CDR2 FYNNEI.

The CDR3 protein is CASSQDSGGIVAEAFF. The CDR3 DNA reads as TGTGCCAGCAGCCAAGATTCAGGGGGGATTGTGGCTGAAGCTTTCTTT. V usage is TRBV4-2 and J usage is TRBJ1-1; TRBD1 matches at 7 bases. V shed 0 bases and J 6 bases; nucleotides not matched to a gene: 10. This CDR3 contains 16 residues. Germline CDR1 LGHNA, CDR2 YNFKEQ.

The chain couples TRBV5-4 to TRBJ2-1; 9 nucleotides agree with TRBD2. J lost 8 bases, V lost 1 base, and 7 bases had no gene match. The germline gives CDR1 SGHNT, CDR2 YYREEE (reference sequence). CDR3 size: 15 residues. The CDR3 loop is CASSLNSGGEYEQFF. As DNA, the CDR3 is TGTGCCAGCAGCTTGAATAGCGGGGGAGAATATGAGCAGTTCTTC.